This T cell receptor beta chain was sequenced in a study of OX40 agonist ivuxolimab in advanced cancers. Germline loops: CDR1 GTSNPN, CDR2 SVGIG (reference sequence). The germline V and J ends were trimmed by 4 bases and 0 bases, with 11 bases remaining between them. The CDR3 loop spans 14 amino acids. Profiling relied on immunoSEQ multiplex PCR, and the TCRdb table lists in-frame clones only, not all of them. Counted here are 84,000 or so clones, 94% occurring once; the ten biggest clones make up 11%. Sequenced here: CD4+ or CD8+ T cells sorted from blood, sampled in a trial of the OX40 agonist ivuxolimab. The TCR was taken from an adult with an advanced solid tumor such as melanoma, head and neck, liver or kidney cancer. The J gene is TRBJ2-3, the V gene TRBV30; D might be TRBD2 (5 bases). The CDR3 is CAWKIPGSTDTQYF. As DNA, the CDR3 is TGTGCCTGGAAGATCCCGGGAAGCACAGATACGCAGTATTTT.